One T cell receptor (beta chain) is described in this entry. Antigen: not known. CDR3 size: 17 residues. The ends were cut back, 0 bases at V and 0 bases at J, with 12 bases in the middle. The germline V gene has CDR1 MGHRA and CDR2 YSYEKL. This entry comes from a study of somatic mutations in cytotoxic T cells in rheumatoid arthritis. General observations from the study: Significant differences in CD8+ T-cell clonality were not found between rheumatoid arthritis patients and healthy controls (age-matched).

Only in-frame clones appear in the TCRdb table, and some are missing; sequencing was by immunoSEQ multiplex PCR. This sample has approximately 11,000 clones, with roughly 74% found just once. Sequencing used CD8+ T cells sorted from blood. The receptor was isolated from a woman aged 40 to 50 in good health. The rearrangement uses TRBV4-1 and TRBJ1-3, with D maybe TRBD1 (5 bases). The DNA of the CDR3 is TGCGCCAGCAGCCAAGATGGGGCGAGAATCTCTGGAAACACCATATATTTT. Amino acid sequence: CASSQDGARISGNTIYF.